The 28 T cell receptor beta chains presented below share a single source sample, sequenced in a study of cytomegalovirus exposure and HLA in healthy donors. The PCR had 60 Vbeta and 13 Jbeta primers. TCRdb keeps only in-frame clones here, not all; method: immunoSEQ multiplex PCR. The sample includes roughly 98,000 clones, around 62% seen only once; the top ten take 5.5%. What was sequenced was PBMCs. All receptors come from a woman aged 25 to 45 in good health and CMV-seropositive.

The genes are TRBV6-6 and TRBJ2-1; D may be TRBD2 (6 bases). CDR1 is MNHNY and CDR2 is SVGAGI in the germline V gene (reference sequence). The CDR3 loop spans 16 amino acids. Trimming stripped 3 bases from V and 11 bases from J, with 23 bases between. The CDR3 region is CASSYAAGWEADKQFF. In nucleotides, the CDR3 is TGTGCCAGCAGTTATGCGGCGGGTTGGGAGGCCGACAAGCAGTTCTTC.

The chain links TRBV4-3 to TRBJ1-1; D not resolved. Per germline, CDR1 LGHNA and CDR2 YSLEER. V was clipped by 3 bases and J by 6 bases, with 14 bases between them. The CDR3 is 14 amino acids. The CDR3 DNA sequence: TGCGCCAGCAGCCAGCAGACGGAAGACTCTGAAGCTTTCTTT. Translated: CASSQQTEDSEAFF.

The chain is built from TRBV28 and TRBJ1-5; D not certain. Germline CDR1 and CDR2: MDHEN and SYDVKM. The CDR3 runs to 10 residues. V lost 8 bases and J 8 bases, leaving 7 bases between the germline ends. This CDR3 is CASGHEPQHF. CDR3 in DNA: TGTGCCAGCGGGCACGAGCCCCAGCATTTT.

The chain recombines TRBV15 with TRBJ1-2, with 8 bases fitting TRBD1. The ends lost 3 bases at V and 6 bases at J; junction bases unmatched: 6. The CDR3 loop spans 14 amino acids. CDR1 and CDR2 from the germline V gene are LNHNV and YYDKDF (reference sequence). CDR3 sequence reads: CATSSPDRVDGYTF. The CDR3, as DNA: TGTGCCACCAGCAGCCCGGACAGGGTGGATGGCTACACCTTC.

This clone was detected only a few times. The chain has TRBV27 and TRBJ2-1; D may be TRBD1 (5 bases). In germline, CDR1 is MNHEY, CDR2 SMNVEV (reference sequence). V lost 5 bases to trimming and J lost 6 bases, with 11 bases between them. The length of the CDR3 is 13 residues. The CDR3 DNA follows: TGTGCCAGCAGTCAAGTCGACAGCAATGAGCAGTTCTTC. Translated, it gives CASSQVDSNEQFF.

CDR3 sequence reads: CASSLRGDGYTF. Here the CDR3 DNA reads TGTGCCAGCAGCCTCAGGGGAGATGGCTACACCTTC. The chain recombines TRBV27 with TRBJ1-2; maybe TRBD1 (6 bases). V was cut by 6 bases and J by 6 bases, with 11 bases left in between. The CDR3 is 12 amino acids. Germline V gene data show CDR1 as MNHEY and CDR2 as SMNVEV (reference sequence).

This chain connects TRBV7-9 to TRBJ1-3, with 9 bases matching TRBD1. CDR3 length equals 15 residues. V gave up 5 bases and J gave up 0 bases; unmatched junction bases: 2. Per germline, CDR1 SEHNR and CDR2 FQNEAQ (reference sequence). The chain's CDR3 is CASSRDRDSGNTIYF. DNA for the CDR3: TGTGCCAGCAGCCGGGACAGGGACTCTGGAAACACCATATATTTT.

This chain joins TRBV19 and TRBJ1-1, with TRBD1 matching 7 bases. The CDR3 spans 15 residues. The germline gives CDR1 LNHDA, CDR2 SQIVND (reference sequence). The V and J ends lost 7 bases and 1 base, in that order; junction bases with no gene match: 9. CDR3 nucleotide sequence: TGTGCCAGTATCCCCCTCGGACAGGCGAACACTGAAGCTTTCTTT. Protein product: CASIPLGQANTEAFF. Using reference TRBV19 and TRBJ1-1 for the parts outside the CDR3, the full variable domain is DGGITQSPKYLFRKEGQNVTLSCEQNLNHDAMYWYRQDPGQGLRLIYYSQIVNDFQKGDIAEGYSVSREKKESFPLTVTSAQKNPTAFYLCASIPLGQANTEAFFGQGTRLTVV.

The chain couples TRBV19 to TRBJ1-2, with 9 bases that match TRBD1. This CDR3 has 15 amino acids. The V gene end was trimmed by 5 bases and the J gene end by 8 bases; junction bases not matched to a gene: 12. Per the germline V gene, CDR1 is LNHDA and CDR2 is SQIVND (reference sequence). DNA for the CDR3: TGTGCCAGTAGTCCCCAGGACAGGGGAGTCGTCGGCTACACCTTC. Translated: CASSPQDRGVVGYTF.

A few counts support this clone. This chain joins TRBV5-1 and TRBJ2-5, with TRBD2 matching over 7 bases. CDR1 is SGHRS and CDR2 is YFSETQ in the germline V gene. J lost 2 bases, V lost 4 bases, and 8 bases had no gene match. This CDR3 region has 15 residues. CDR3 sequence: CASSPPSGVQETQYF. The CDR3 nucleotides are TGCGCCAGCAGCCCCCCTAGCGGAGTTCAAGAGACCCAGTACTTC.

This clone was picked up a small number of times. The chain carries TRBV30 and TRBJ1-5; tentative D call: TRBD1 (5 bases). There are 14 residues in the CDR3. Germline V gene lookup returns CDR1 GTSNPN and CDR2 SVGIG (reference sequence). The V and J ends lost 2 bases and 5 bases respectively, with 13 bases between them. Here the CDR3 reads CAWSTQGGDQPQHF. In DNA form, the CDR3 reads TGTGCCTGGAGTACCCAGGGTGGGGATCAGCCCCAGCATTTT.

This clone was counted a few times. The chain carries TRBV6-6 and TRBJ1-5; D gene unclear. The CDR3 covers 12 residues. Trimming pared 8 bases from V and 4 bases from J, leaving 9 bases between. Germline CDR1 and CDR2: MNHNY and SVGAGI (reference sequence). CDR3 DNA sequence: TGTGCCAGCTCGTCGGTAAATCAGCCCCAGCATTTT. Its translation: CASSSVNQPQHF.

V is TRBV28 and J is TRBJ1-1, with TRBD1 matching 10 bases. Trimming cost V 6 bases and J 7 bases; bases outside gene matches: 8. The CDR3 spans 14 residues. From germline, CDR1 is MDHEN and CDR2 SYDVKM. The CDR3 nucleotides read TGTGCCAGCAGCCAAAACGACAGGGGGCTTGAAGCTTTCTTT. Translated, it gives CASSQNDRGLEAFF.

This clone was counted between two and nine times. V usage is TRBV15 and J usage is TRBJ1-4; tentative D call: TRBD1 (6 bases). The CDR3 totals 18 residues. Trimming cost V 0 bases and J 5 bases, with 19 bases left between them. From germline, CDR1 is LNHNV and CDR2 YYDKDF (reference sequence). The CDR3 protein is CATSRDPVSGTRNEKLFF. The CDR3 DNA is TGTGCCACCAGCAGAGATCCAGTGAGCGGGACACGCAATGAAAAACTGTTTTTT.

This clone was counted only a few times. CDR3 DNA sequence: TGTGCCAGCAGCAAAGGGCGTGGGAGGGGGGCCTACGAGCAGTACTTC. Protein product: CASSKGRGRGAYEQYF. The chain is built from TRBV21-1 and TRBJ2-7; the table's D call TRBD2 went unverified against the DNA. TRBV21-1 is a listed pseudogene. The CDR3 length is 16 residues.

The chain uses TRBV5-1 and TRBJ2-3; a weak D match, TRBD2 (5 bases). CDR1 and CDR2 (germline): SGHRS, YFSETQ. Trimming removed 4 bases from V and 2 bases from J, with 11 bases in between. The CDR3 length is 14 residues. CDR3: CASSHSGTTDTQYF. CDR3 sequence (DNA): TGCGCCAGCAGCCACAGCGGAACCACAGATACGCAGTATTTT.

The V call is TRBV9, the J call TRBJ2-3; D not resolved. This CDR3 is 13 amino acids long. Germline assignment: CDR1 SGDLS and CDR2 YYNGEE. V shed 0 bases and J shed 0 bases, with 2 bases lying between them. CDR3 sequence (DNA): TGTGCCAGCAGCGTAGTAAGCACAGATACGCAGTATTTT. Residues: CASSVVSTDTQYF. Together with reference TRBV9 and TRBJ2-3, the CDR3 gives the full variable domain: DSGVTQTPKHLITATGQRVTLRCSPRSGDLSVYWYQQSLDQGLQFLIQYYNGEERAKGNILERFSAQQFPDLHSELNLSSLELGDSALYFCASSVVSTDTQYFGPGTRLTVL.

V is TRBV9 and J is TRBJ2-5; perhaps TRBD2 as D (6 bases). Gene TRBJ2-7 matches the end of the DNA better, so the J call may be wrong. CDR3 length: 15 residues. Germline-derived CDR1 and CDR2 are SGDLS and YYNGEE. The CDR3 DNA sequence: TGTGCCAGCAGCGTAGGGAGGGTAGGCGACTACGAGCAGTACTTC. Its protein product is CASSVGRVGDYEQYF.

The rearrangement links TRBV6-1 to TRBJ2-7; tentatively, D is TRBD1 (6 bases). The V end lost 5 bases, the J end lost 3 bases, and 14 bases lay between the germline ends. From germline, CDR1 is MNHNS and CDR2 SASEGT. The CDR3 loop spans 14 amino acids. The CDR3 reads CASSPRTEHYEQYF. The CDR3 DNA sequence: TGTGCCAGCAGTCCTCGGACAGAGCACTACGAGCAGTACTTC.

This clone was counted a few times. The chain combines TRBV30 with TRBJ1-4; D is undetermined. Germline-derived CDR1 and CDR2 are GTSNPN and SVGIG (reference sequence). V was cut by 3 bases and J by 6 bases, with 5 bases left in between. This CDR3 spans 11 amino acids. The CDR3 spells CAWRIDEKLFF. The CDR3 bases are TGTGCCTGGAGGATAGATGAAAAACTGTTTTTT.

The genes are TRBV2 and TRBJ1-6; 9 bases match TRBD1. The CDR3 runs 14 residues. The germline V gene has CDR1 SNHLY and CDR2 FYNNEI. Trimming at V came to 8 bases and at J to 6 bases, leaving 5 bases not matched to a gene. The CDR3 sequence: CASGTGTFNSPLHF. The CDR3 nucleotides read TGTGCCAGCGGGACAGGGACATTTAATTCACCCCTCCACTTT.

J is TRBJ1-3 and V is TRBV28; TRBD1 is a possible D gene (6 bases). CDR3 size: 14 residues. V shed 6 bases and J shed 4 bases, with 13 bases lying between them. Germline assignment: CDR1 MDHEN and CDR2 SYDVKM. DNA for the CDR3: TGTGCCAGCAGCCTGACAGGACGAGGAAACACCATATATTTT. Residues: CASSLTGRGNTIYF.

This clone was recorded once. This chain uses TRBV5-4 with TRBJ1-4, with D perhaps matching TRBD1 (6 bases). Trimming stripped 2 bases from V and 4 bases from J, with 9 bases between. CDR3 size: 14 residues. CDR1 and CDR2 (germline): SGHNT, YYREEE (reference sequence). CDR3 in DNA: TGTGCCAGCAGCTTCGACAGGCATAATGAAAAACTGTTTTTT. This sequence encodes CASSFDRHNEKLFF.

The chain links TRBV18 to TRBJ1-2; 10 nucleotides line up with TRBD1. The trim removed 5 bases at V and 5 bases at J, leaving 5 bases unmatched. The germline gives CDR1 KGHSH, CDR2 LQKENI. The CDR3 has 14 residues. This chain's CDR3 is CASSTGTGEYGYTF. In DNA, the CDR3 is TGTGCCAGCTCAACCGGGACAGGGGAATATGGCTACACCTTC.

CDR3 coding DNA: TGTGCCAGTAGTCCCCAAACAGGATTCAGCTATGGCTACACCTTC. Translation: CASSPQTGFSYGYTF. The gene calls are TRBV19 and TRBJ1-2, with D maybe TRBD1 (5 bases). V lost 5 bases, J lost 4 bases, and 17 bases lay in between. Germline assignment: CDR1 LNHDA and CDR2 SQIVND (reference sequence). CDR3 length equals 15 residues.

V and J are TRBV30 and TRBJ1-2; TRBD1 is a possible D gene (5 bases). The CDR3 spans 17 residues. Germline CDR1 reads GTSNPN; CDR2 reads SVGIG (reference sequence). Deletions cut 3 bases from V and 3 bases from J, with 23 bases between. CDR3 in amino acids: CAWSAILSGGDYYGYTF. For the CDR3, the DNA is TGTGCCTGGAGCGCAATATTGTCCGGGGGGGATTACTATGGCTACACCTTC. Full variable domain (remainder filled in from reference TRBV30 and TRBJ1-2): SQTIHQWPATLVQPVGSPLSLECTVEGTSNPNLYWYRQAAGRGLQLLFYSVGIGQISSEVPQNLSASRPQDRQFILSSKKLLLSDSGFYLCAWSAILSGGDYYGYTFGSGTRLTVV.

This sequence joins TRBV10-3 and TRBJ2-1; no definite D call. V dropped 2 bases and J dropped 9 bases, with 5 bases sitting between them. Germline V CDR1 and CDR2: ENHRY, SYGVKD. CDR3 size: 11 residues. The DNA of the CDR3 is TGTGCCATCAGTGAGCAGTGTGAGCAGTTCTTC. Its protein product is CAISEQCEQFF.

The CDR3 loop is CASSEGDYGYTF. The CDR3, as DNA: TGCGCCAGCAGCGAGGGAGACTATGGCTACACCTTC. The rearrangement links TRBV5-1 to TRBJ1-2; D ambiguous. Germline-derived CDR1 and CDR2 are SGHRS and YFSETQ. V shed 4 bases and J shed 3 bases, with 7 bases lying between them. This CDR3 is built from 12 residues.